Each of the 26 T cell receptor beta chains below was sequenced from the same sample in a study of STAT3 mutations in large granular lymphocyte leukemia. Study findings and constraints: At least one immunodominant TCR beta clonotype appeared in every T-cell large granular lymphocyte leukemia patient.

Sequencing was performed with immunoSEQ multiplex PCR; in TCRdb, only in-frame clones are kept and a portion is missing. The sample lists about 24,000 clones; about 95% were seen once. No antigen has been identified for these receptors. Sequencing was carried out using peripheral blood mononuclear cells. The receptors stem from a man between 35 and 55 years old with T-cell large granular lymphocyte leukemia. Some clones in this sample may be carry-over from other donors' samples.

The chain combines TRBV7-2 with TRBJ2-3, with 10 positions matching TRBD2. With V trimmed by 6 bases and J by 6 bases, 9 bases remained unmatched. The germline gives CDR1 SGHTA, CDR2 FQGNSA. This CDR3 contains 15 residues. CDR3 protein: CASRPQGAGGDTQYF. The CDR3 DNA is TGTGCCAGCAGACCCCAGGGAGCGGGGGGGGATACGCAGTATTTT. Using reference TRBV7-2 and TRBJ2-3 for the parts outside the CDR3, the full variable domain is GAGVSQSPSNKVTEKGKDVELRCDPISGHTALYWYRQSLGQGLEFLIYFQGNSAPDKSGLPSDRFSAERTGGSVSTLTIQRTQQEDSAVYLCASRPQGAGGDTQYFGPGTRLTVL.

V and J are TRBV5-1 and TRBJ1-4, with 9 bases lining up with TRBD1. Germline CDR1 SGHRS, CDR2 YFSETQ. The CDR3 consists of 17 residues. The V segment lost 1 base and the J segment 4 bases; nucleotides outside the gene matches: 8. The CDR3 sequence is CASSLLGTGTVNEKLFF. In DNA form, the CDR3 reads TGCGCCAGCAGCTTGTTGGGGACAGGGACCGTTAATGAAAAACTGTTTTTT. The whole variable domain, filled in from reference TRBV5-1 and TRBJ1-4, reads KAGVTQTPRYLIKTRGQQVTLSCSPISGHRSVSWYQQTPGQGLQFLFEYFSETQRNKGNFPGRFSGRQFSNSRSEMNVSTLELGDSALYLCASSLLGTGTVNEKLFFGSGTQLSVL.

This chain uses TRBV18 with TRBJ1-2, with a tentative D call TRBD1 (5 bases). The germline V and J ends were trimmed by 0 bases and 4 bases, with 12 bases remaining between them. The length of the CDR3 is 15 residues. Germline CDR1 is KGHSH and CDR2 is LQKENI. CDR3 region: CASSPPGPRGYGYTF. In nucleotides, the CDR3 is TGTGCCAGCTCACCACCGGGACCGCGGGGCTATGGCTACACCTTC.

CDR3 nucleotides: TGTGCCAGCAGTGCTCGCGACAGGGGGCCCGGAGCCTACGAGCAGTACTTC. Translating it yields CASSARDRGPGAYEQYF. V gene TRBV28 combines with J gene TRBJ2-7, with TRBD1 identical over 10 bases. V shed 5 bases and J 2 bases; nucleotides not matched to a gene: 12. Germline-derived CDR1 and CDR2 are MDHEN and SYDVKM. The CDR3 sequence is 17 residues long. The full variable domain, with the rest looked up from reference TRBV28 and TRBJ2-7, is DVKVTQSSRYLVKRTGEKVFLECVQDMDHENMFWYRQDPGLGLRLIYFSYDVKMKEKGDIPEGYSVSREKKERFSLILESASTNQTSMYLCASSARDRGPGAYEQYFGPGTRLTVT.

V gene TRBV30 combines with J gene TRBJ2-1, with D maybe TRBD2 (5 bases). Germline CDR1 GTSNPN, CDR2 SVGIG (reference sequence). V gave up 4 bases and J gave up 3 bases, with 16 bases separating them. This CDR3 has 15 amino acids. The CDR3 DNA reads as TGTGCCTGGACCTACTGGGAGCGGAGCTACAATGAGCAGTTCTTC. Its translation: CAWTYWERSYNEQFF.

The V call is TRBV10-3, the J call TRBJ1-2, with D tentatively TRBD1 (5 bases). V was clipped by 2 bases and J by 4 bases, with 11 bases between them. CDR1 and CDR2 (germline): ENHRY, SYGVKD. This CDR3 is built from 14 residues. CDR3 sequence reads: CAISELGEGYGYTF. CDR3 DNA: TGTGCCATCAGTGAGCTGGGGGAGGGCTATGGCTACACCTTC.

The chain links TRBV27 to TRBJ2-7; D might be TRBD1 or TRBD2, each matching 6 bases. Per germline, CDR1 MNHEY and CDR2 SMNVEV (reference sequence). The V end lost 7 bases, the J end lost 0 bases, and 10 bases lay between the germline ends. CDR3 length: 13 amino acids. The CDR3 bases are TGTGCCAGCAAGGGGGGTAGCTCCTACGAGCAGTACTTC. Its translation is CASKGGSSYEQYF.

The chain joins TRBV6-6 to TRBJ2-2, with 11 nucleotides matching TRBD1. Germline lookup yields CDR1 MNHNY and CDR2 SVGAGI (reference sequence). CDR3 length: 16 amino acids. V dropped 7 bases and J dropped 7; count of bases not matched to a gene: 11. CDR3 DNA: TGTGCCAGCAACGGCCTAGCGGGGACAGGGGGCGGGGAGCTGTTTTTT. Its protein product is CASNGLAGTGGGELFF.

The CDR3 reads CASSLGPLLFF. The DNA for the CDR3 is TGTGCCAGCAGCTTGGGGCCCTTACTGTTTTTT. The chain recombines TRBV7-9 with TRBJ1-4; maybe TRBD1 (5 bases). The V end lost 3 bases, the J end lost 13 bases, and 9 bases lay between the germline ends. The germline CDR1 and CDR2 sequences are SEHNR and FQNEAQ (reference sequence). The CDR3 is 11 residues long. Based on the CDR3 plus reference TRBV7-9 and TRBJ1-4, the full variable domain is DTGVSQNPRHKITKRGQNVTFRCDPISEHNRLYWYRQTLGQGPEFLTYFQNEAQLEKSRLLSDRFSAERPKGSFSTLEIQRTEQGDSAMYLCASSLGPLLFFGSGTQLSVL.

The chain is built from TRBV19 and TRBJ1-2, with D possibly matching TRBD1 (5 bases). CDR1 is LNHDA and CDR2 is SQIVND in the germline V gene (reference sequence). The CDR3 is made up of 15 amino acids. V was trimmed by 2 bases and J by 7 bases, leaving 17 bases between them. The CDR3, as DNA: TGTGCCAGTAGTATATCGGGACGAGCCCTATCTGGCTACACCTTC. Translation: CASSISGRALSGYTF.

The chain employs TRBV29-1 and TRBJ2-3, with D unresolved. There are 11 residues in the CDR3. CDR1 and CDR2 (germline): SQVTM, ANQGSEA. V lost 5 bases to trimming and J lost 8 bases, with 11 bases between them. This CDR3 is CSVPLRGTQYF. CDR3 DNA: TGCAGCGTTCCCCTCAGAGGTACGCAGTATTTT.

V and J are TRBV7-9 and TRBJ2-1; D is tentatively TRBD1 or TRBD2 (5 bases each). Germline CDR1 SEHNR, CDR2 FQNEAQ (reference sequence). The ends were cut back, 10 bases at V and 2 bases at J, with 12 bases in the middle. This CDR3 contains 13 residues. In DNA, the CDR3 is TGTGCCACCAGGGACGGTCCCTACAATGAGCAGTTCTTC. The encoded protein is CATRDGPYNEQFF.

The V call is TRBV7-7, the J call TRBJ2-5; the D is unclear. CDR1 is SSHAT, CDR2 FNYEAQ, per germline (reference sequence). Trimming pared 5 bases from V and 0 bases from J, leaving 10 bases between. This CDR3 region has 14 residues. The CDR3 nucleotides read TGTGCCAGCAGCCCAGTCGGTTACCAAGAGACCCAGTACTTC. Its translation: CASSPVGYQETQYF. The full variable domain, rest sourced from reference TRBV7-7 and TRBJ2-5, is GAGVSQSPRYKVTKRGQDVTLRCDPISSHATLYWYQQALGQGPEFLTYFNYEAQPDKSGLPSDRFSAERPEGSISTLTIQRTEQRDSAMYRCASSPVGYQETQYFGPGTRLLVL.

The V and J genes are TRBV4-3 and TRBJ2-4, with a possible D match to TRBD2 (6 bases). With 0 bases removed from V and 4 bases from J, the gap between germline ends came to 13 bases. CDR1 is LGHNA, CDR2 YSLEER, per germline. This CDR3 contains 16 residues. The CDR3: CASSQDHLGGKNIQYF. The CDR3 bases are TGCGCCAGCAGCCAAGATCACTTGGGGGGTAAAAACATTCAGTACTTC.

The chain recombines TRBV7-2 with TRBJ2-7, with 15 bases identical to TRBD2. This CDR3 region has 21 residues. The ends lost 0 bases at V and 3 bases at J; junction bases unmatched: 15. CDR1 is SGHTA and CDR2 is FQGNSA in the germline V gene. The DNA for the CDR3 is TGTGCCAGCAGCTTAGCGTCAATGGGGACTAGCGGGGGGTCATTATTCTACGAGCAGTACTTC. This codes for CASSLASMGTSGGSLFYEQYF.

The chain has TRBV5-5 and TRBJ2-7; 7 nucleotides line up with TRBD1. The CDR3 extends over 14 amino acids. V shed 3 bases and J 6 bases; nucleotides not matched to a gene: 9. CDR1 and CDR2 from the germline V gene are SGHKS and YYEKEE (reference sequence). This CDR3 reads CASSSMDRFTEQYF. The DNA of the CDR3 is TGTGCCAGCAGCTCCATGGACAGGTTTACCGAGCAGTACTTC.

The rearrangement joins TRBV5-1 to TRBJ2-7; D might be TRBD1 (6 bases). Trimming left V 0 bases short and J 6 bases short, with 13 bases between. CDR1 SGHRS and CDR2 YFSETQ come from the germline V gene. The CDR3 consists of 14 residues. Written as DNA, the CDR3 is TGCGCCAGCAGCTTGGTTGATACAGGGACCGAGCAGTACTTC. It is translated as CASSLVDTGTEQYF.

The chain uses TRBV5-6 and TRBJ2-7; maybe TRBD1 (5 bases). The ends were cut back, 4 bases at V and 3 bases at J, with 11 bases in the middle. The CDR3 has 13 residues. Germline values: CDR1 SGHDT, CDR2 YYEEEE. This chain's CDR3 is CASSRAGYYEQYF. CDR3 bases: TGTGCCAGCAGCAGAGCAGGGTACTACGAGCAGTACTTC.

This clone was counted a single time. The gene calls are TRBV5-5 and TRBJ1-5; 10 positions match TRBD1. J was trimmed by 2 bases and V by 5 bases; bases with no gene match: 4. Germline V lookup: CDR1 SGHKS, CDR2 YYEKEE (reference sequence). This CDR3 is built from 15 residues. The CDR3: CASRPGTGGNQPQHF. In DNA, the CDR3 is TGTGCCAGCAGACCCGGGACAGGGGGCAATCAGCCCCAGCATTTT.

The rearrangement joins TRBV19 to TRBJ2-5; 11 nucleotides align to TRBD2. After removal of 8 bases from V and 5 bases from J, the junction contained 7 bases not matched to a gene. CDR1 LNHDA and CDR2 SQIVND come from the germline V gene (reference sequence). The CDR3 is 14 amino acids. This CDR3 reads CASSGTSGSETQYF. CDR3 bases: TGTGCCAGTTCCGGGACTAGCGGTTCGGAGACCCAGTACTTC.

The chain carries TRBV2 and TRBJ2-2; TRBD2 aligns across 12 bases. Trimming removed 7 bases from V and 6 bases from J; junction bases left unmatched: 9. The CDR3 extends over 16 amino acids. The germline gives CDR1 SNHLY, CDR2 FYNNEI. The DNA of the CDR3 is TGTGCCAGCACTACAGGACTAGCGGGGCGGGCCGGGGAGCTGTTTTTT. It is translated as CASTTGLAGRAGELFF.

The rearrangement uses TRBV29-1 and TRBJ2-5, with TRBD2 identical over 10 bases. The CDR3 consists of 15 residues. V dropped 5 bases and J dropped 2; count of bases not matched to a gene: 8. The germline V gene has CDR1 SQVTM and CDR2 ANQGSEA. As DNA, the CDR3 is TGCAGCGTTCCGAACCTACTAGCGGGGCAAGAGACCCAGTACTTC. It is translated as CSVPNLLAGQETQYF.

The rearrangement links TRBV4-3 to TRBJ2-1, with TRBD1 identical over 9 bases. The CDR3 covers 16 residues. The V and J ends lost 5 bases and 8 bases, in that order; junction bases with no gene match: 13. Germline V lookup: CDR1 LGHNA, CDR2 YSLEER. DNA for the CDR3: TGCGCCAGCAGCGTCTCCGGGACAGGGATGTGGGATGAGCAGTTCTTC. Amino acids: CASSVSGTGMWDEQFF.

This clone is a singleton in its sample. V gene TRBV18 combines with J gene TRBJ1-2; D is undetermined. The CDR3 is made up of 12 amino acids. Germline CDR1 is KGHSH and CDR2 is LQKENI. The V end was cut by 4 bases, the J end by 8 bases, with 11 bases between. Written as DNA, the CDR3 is TGTGCCAGCTCACGCCGGGAAGGGGGCTACACCTTC. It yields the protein CASSRREGGYTF.

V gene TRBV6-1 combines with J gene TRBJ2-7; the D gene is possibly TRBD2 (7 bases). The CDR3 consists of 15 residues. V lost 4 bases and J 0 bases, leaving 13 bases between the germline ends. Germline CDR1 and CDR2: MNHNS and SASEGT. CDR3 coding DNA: TGTGCCAGCAGTGGACGGGGGGCGAGCTCCTACGAGCAGTACTTC. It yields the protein CASSGRGASSYEQYF.

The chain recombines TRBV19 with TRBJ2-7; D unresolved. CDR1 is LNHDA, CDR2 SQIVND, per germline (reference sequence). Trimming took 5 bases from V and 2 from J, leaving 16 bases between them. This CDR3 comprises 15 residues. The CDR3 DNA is TGTGCCAGTAGTTCGTTTGTTGAAGGGCCCTACGAGCAGTACTTC. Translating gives CASSSFVEGPYEQYF. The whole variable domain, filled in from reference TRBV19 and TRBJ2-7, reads DGGITQSPKYLFRKEGQNVTLSCEQNLNHDAMYWYRQDPGQGLRLIYYSQIVNDFQKGDIAEGYSVSREKKESFPLTVTSAQKNPTAFYLCASSSFVEGPYEQYFGPGTRLTVT.